This TCR beta chain stems from a study of OX40 agonist ivuxolimab in advanced cancers. Profiled with immunoSEQ multiplex PCR; TCRdb holds only in-frame clones, not every one. The data contain around 100,000 clones, approximately 90% of them singletons. Germline V gene lookup returns CDR1 ENHRY and CDR2 SYGVKD. This CDR3 has 13 residues. Trimming removed 5 bases at V and 3 bases at J, with 10 bases between. The sequence derives from an adult with an advanced solid tumor such as melanoma, head and neck, liver or kidney cancer. This chain joins TRBV10-3 and TRBJ1-2; D uncertain. The sample was CD4+ or CD8+ T cells sorted from blood, taken in a trial of the OX40 agonist ivuxolimab. The DNA of the CDR3 is TGTGCCATCAGTCAGAAAAGGGACTATGGCTACACCTTC. Its protein is CAISQKRDYGYTF.